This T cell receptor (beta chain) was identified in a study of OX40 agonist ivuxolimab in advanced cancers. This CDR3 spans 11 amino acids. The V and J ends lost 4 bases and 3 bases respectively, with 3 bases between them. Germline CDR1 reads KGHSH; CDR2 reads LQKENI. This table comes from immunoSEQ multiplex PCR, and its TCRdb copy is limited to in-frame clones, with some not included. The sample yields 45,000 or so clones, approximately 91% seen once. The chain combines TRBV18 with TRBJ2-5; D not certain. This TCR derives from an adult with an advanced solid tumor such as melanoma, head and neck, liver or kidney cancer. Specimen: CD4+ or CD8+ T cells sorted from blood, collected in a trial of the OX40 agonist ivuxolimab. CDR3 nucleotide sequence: TGTGCCAGCTCACAAGAAGAGACCCAGTACTTC. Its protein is CASSQEETQYF.